Below, 8 T cell receptor beta chains from the same sample are listed, as sequenced in a study of T cell responses to AZD1222 COVID-19 vaccine. TCRdb keeps only in-frame clones here, not all; method: immunoSEQ multiplex PCR. The sample shows 200,000 to 300,000 clones, 85% to 95% of them seen only once. Source: peripheral blood, taken on day 0 of AZD1222 vaccination. These receptors were taken from an adult in good health.

This clone occurred once. Here the CDR3 reads CASSLDRGQGSTEAFF. The CDR3 DNA is TGTGCCAGCAGCCTGGACAGGGGGCAGGGGAGCACTGAAGCTTTCTTT. The V call is TRBV11-2, the J call TRBJ1-1, with 11 nucleotides matching TRBD1. Germline V lookup: CDR1 SGHAT, CDR2 FQNNGV. J gave up 4 bases and V 5 bases, and 9 bases lay outside the gene matches. The CDR3 sequence is 16 residues long.

The chain employs TRBV9 and TRBJ2-2; D gene uncertain. Germline values: CDR1 SGDLS, CDR2 YYNGEE. The CDR3 is 15 amino acids. V lost 2 bases, J lost 1 base, and 9 bases lay in between. CDR3 sequence: CASSVYQQNTGELFF. The CDR3 coding sequence is TGTGCCAGCAGCGTTTACCAGCAGAACACCGGGGAGCTGTTTTTT.

The gene calls are TRBV11-2 and TRBJ1-5, with D unresolved. With 2 bases removed from V and 2 bases from J, the gap between germline ends came to 4 bases. Per germline, CDR1 SGHAT and CDR2 FQNNGV. This CDR3 spans 13 amino acids. CDR3 DNA: TGTGCCAGCAGCTTAATCCGCAATCAGCCCCAGCATTTT. It specifies CASSLIRNQPQHF.

The chain uses TRBV6-5 and TRBJ2-2, with 7 bases aligning to TRBD2. The J segment lost 6 bases and the V segment lost 8 bases, leaving 6 bases of the junction unmatched. Germline values: CDR1 MNHEY, CDR2 SVGAGI. The CDR3 is 13 residues long. CDR3: CASHGGWAGELFF. For the CDR3, the DNA is TGTGCCAGCCACGGGGGGTGGGCCGGGGAGCTGTTTTTT.

The V and J genes are TRBV10-2 and TRBJ1-2; 9 nucleotides agree with TRBD1. CDR3 length: 15 amino acids. Trimming removed 3 bases from V and 4 bases from J; junction bases left unmatched: 6. Germline V gives CDR1 WSHSY, CDR2 SAAADI. CDR3 sequence (DNA): TGCGCCAGCAGTGATGTTGGACAGGGGAGCTATGGCTACACCTTC. This translates into CASSDVGQGSYGYTF.

V is TRBV7-2 and J is TRBJ2-2; D not certain. V was pared by 2 bases and J by 7 bases, with 11 bases between. The CDR3 length is 14 residues. The germline CDR1 and CDR2 sequences are SGHTA and FQGNSA. CDR3 amino acids: CASSLMKVGGELFF. CDR3 bases: TGTGCCAGCAGCTTAATGAAGGTGGGCGGGGAGCTGTTTTTT.

The chain employs TRBV2 and TRBJ1-2, with D perhaps TRBD1 (5 bases). The CDR3 has 12 residues. V lost 6 bases, J lost 3 bases, and 8 bases lay in between. CDR1 and CDR2 from the germline V gene are SNHLY and FYNNEI. The CDR3 here is CASRDNHYGYTF. CDR3 coding DNA: TGTGCCAGCAGGGACAACCACTATGGCTACACCTTC.

This clone was found a few times. The rearrangement uses TRBV7-9 and TRBJ1-6; TRBD1 aligns across 7 bases. V lost 5 bases, J lost 10 bases, and 11 bases stayed unmatched. The CDR3 contains 15 residues. CDR1 is SEHNR, CDR2 FQNEAQ, per germline (reference sequence). The CDR3 reads CASSEGARGRSPLHF. In nucleotides, the CDR3 is TGTGCCAGCAGCGAGGGGGCAAGGGGGCGGTCACCCCTCCACTTT.